This TCR beta chain was documented in a study of blood T cell repertoires in COVID-19. Study summary: Material from acute and convalescent COVID-19 was sourced from the United States, Italy and Spain. PBMCs, B-cell-depleted T cells, or T cells were the source of the cDNA or gDNA that made up the material.

The CDR3 has 17 residues. Trimming took 3 bases from V and 0 from J; bases not matched to a gene: 6. Per the germline V gene, CDR1 is SGHTS and CDR2 is YDEGEE. Original handling: Reference gene primer amplification gave estimated nucleated cell counts. Data came from immunoSEQ multiplex PCR; TCRdb stores just in-frame clones and leaves some out. V and J calls and clone size are those listed in that table; D and trimming were worked out from the DNA. The repertoire holds about 69,000 clones, roughly 73% seen once, with 40% to 50% in the top ten. Sequencing used peripheral blood. The source of this sequence is a human donor in a cohort sampled during active COVID-19. The V and J genes are TRBV5-8 and TRBJ1-5; 10 nucleotides line up with TRBD1. The CDR3 loop reads CASSWGTGADSNQPQHF. CDR3 bases: TGTGCCAGCAGCTGGGGGACAGGGGCCGATAGCAATCAGCCCCAGCATTTT. The full variable domain, with the rest looked up from reference TRBV5-8 and TRBJ1-5, is EAGVTQSPTHLIKTRGQQATLRCSPISGHTSVYWYQQALGLGLQFLLWYDEGEERNRGNFPPRFSGRQFPNYSSELNVNALELEDSALYLCASSWGTGADSNQPQHFGDGTRLSIL.